The 25 T cell receptor beta chains listed next were all sequenced from one sample in a study of radiotherapy plus CTLA-4 blockade in lung cancer. Here immunoSEQ multiplex PCR was the method, and the copy in TCRdb shows in-frame clones only, minus some. The top ten hold 4% to 6% of the sample, which has 110,000 or so clones, approximately 80% seen once. Sequenced material: peripheral blood, taken from a patient treated with radiotherapy plus ipilimumab. All receptors come from a human donor with non-small cell lung cancer who had a partial response to radiotherapy plus ipilimumab.

The chain carries TRBV27 and TRBJ1-2; D is ambiguous. Trimming pared 6 bases from V and 6 bases from J, leaving 17 bases between. Germline CDR1 is MNHEY and CDR2 is SMNVEV (reference sequence). The CDR3 has 14 amino acids. CDR3: CASRFSGSKDGYTF. For the CDR3, the DNA is TGTGCCAGCAGATTCTCAGGTAGTAAGGATGGCTACACCTTC.

V gene TRBV28 combines with J gene TRBJ2-2; possibly TRBD1 for D (6 bases). Germline CDR1 MDHEN, CDR2 SYDVKM. This CDR3 is built from 14 residues. Trimming removed 4 bases from V and 6 bases from J, with 12 bases in between. This CDR3 reads CASSSTGSAGELFF. The CDR3 coding sequence is TGTGCCAGCAGTTCGACAGGATCGGCCGGGGAGCTGTTTTTT.

The genes are TRBV19 and TRBJ2-3; D ambiguous. The CDR3 is 13 amino acids. From germline, CDR1 is LNHDA and CDR2 SQIVND (reference sequence). V was cut by 2 bases and J by 4 bases, with 7 bases left in between. For the CDR3, the DNA is TGTGCCAGTAGTATATCCCACTCAGATACGCAGTATTTT. This gives the protein CASSISHSDTQYF.

The chain carries TRBV28 and TRBJ2-5; 9 nucleotides align to TRBD1. J gave up 4 bases and V 6 bases, and 15 bases lay outside the gene matches. This CDR3 comprises 17 residues. CDR1 MDHEN and CDR2 SYDVKM come from the germline V gene. Written as DNA, the CDR3 is TGTGCCAGCAGCCACACACAGGGGGCGAAGGGGGGAGAGACCCAGTACTTC. It translates to CASSHTQGAKGGETQYF. The whole variable domain, filled in from reference TRBV28 and TRBJ2-5, reads DVKVTQSSRYLVKRTGEKVFLECVQDMDHENMFWYRQDPGLGLRLIYFSYDVKMKEKGDIPEGYSVSREKKERFSLILESASTNQTSMYLCASSHTQGAKGGETQYFGPGTRLLVL.

CDR3 in amino acids: CASSLDWETGSAVYGYTF. CDR3 bases: TGTGCCAGCAGCTTAGATTGGGAGACAGGGTCCGCCGTCTATGGCTACACCTTC. The rearrangement uses TRBV11-2 and TRBJ1-2, with 7 bases matching TRBD1. CDR3 length: 18 amino acids. J lost 4 bases, V lost 0 bases, and 14 bases had no gene match. CDR1 is SGHAT and CDR2 is FQNNGV in the germline V gene.

The V and J genes are TRBV11-3 and TRBJ2-1; tentatively, D is TRBD2 (6 bases). The germline CDR1 and CDR2 sequences are SGHNT and YENEEA. CDR3 size: 13 residues. The ends were cut back, 5 bases at V and 6 bases at J, with 11 bases in the middle. This CDR3 reads CASSNTGVNEQFF. CDR3 coding DNA: TGTGCCAGCAGCAACACGGGAGTCAATGAGCAGTTCTTC.

The CDR3 sequence: CASSGGPKDTEAFF. Written as DNA, the CDR3 is TGTGCCAGCAGCGGCGGGCCAAAAGACACTGAAGCTTTCTTT. V usage is TRBV7-2 and J usage is TRBJ1-1; D uncertain. Per the germline V gene, CDR1 is SGHTA and CDR2 is FQGNSA. This CDR3 region has 14 residues. The V end was cut by 5 bases, the J end by 3 bases, with 13 bases between. Complete variable domain (other parts from reference TRBV7-2 and TRBJ1-1): GAGVSQSPSNKVTEKGKDVELRCDPISGHTALYWYRQSLGQGLEFLIYFQGNSAPDKSGLPSDRFSAERTGGSVSTLTIQRTQQEDSAVYLCASSGGPKDTEAFFGQGTRLTVV.

This chain joins TRBV28 and TRBJ1-2; 7 nucleotides align to TRBD1. CDR3 size: 14 residues. With V trimmed by 6 bases and J by 2 bases, 6 bases remained unmatched. Germline CDR1 and CDR2: MDHEN and SYDVKM. In DNA, the CDR3 is TGTGCCAGCAGGCCGGGACAGCGGAACTATGGCTACACCTTC. It codes for CASRPGQRNYGYTF.

The chain couples TRBV15 to TRBJ1-4, with unresolved D. This CDR3 is built from 15 residues. Germline lookup yields CDR1 LNHNV and CDR2 YYDKDF (reference sequence). V gave up 0 bases and J gave up 4 bases, with 9 bases separating them. This CDR3 reads CATSRDPRGNEKLFF. The CDR3 region has the DNA TGTGCCACCAGCAGAGATCCCCGGGGTAATGAAAAACTGTTTTTT. The full variable domain, its missing parts supplied by reference TRBV15 and TRBJ1-4, is DAMVIQNPRYQVTQFGKPVTLSCSQTLNHNVMYWYQQKSSQAPKLLFHYYDKDFNNEADTPDNFQSRRPNTSFCFLDIRSPGLGDTAMYLCATSRDPRGNEKLFFGSGTQLSVL.

The J gene is TRBJ2-3, the V gene TRBV9; 7 nucleotides agree with TRBD2. V lost 3 bases to trimming and J lost 0 bases; unmatched junction nucleotides: 4. Per germline, CDR1 SGDLS and CDR2 YYNGEE. The CDR3 is 15 residues long. The CDR3 sequence: CASSDGAGSTDTQYF. DNA for the CDR3: TGTGCCAGCAGCGACGGAGCGGGAAGCACAGATACGCAGTATTTT.

The V gene is TRBV27, the J gene TRBJ2-1; perhaps TRBD2 as D (6 bases). Germline CDR1 is MNHEY and CDR2 is SMNVEV (reference sequence). Deletions cut 5 bases from V and 10 bases from J, with 21 bases between. CDR3 size: 15 residues. CDR3 residues: CASSPRDLARSEQFF. The CDR3 DNA reads as TGTGCCAGCAGTCCCCGTGACCTAGCGAGATCGGAGCAGTTCTTC.

The chain combines TRBV28 with TRBJ1-5; D perhaps matches TRBD1 (5 bases). Trimming took 8 bases from V and 3 from J, leaving 17 bases between them. The V gene's germline CDR1 is MDHEN and CDR2 SYDVKM. The CDR3 length is 15 residues. DNA for the CDR3: TGTGCCAGCGGGTTATTCGGACAAGACAATCAGCCCCAGCATTTT. Translating gives CASGLFGQDNQPQHF.

This clone was picked up a small number of times. The chain employs TRBV11-3 and TRBJ2-3, with 7 bases lining up with TRBD1. Germline-derived CDR1 and CDR2 are SGHNT and YENEEA. The CDR3 consists of 13 residues. Unmatched junction bases numbered 2, after V lost 5 bases and J lost 3 bases. The CDR3 sequence is CASSQGQTDTQYF. The CDR3 bases are TGTGCCAGCAGCCAGGGACAGACAGATACGCAGTATTTT.

The rearrangement joins TRBV7-9 to TRBJ2-1; 7 nucleotides agree with TRBD2. The CDR3 length is 15 residues. V shed 1 base, J shed 9 bases, and the junction held 9 bases outside the gene matches. Germline CDR1 and CDR2: SEHNR and FQNEAQ (reference sequence). CDR3 sequence (DNA): TGTGCCAGCAGCTTAGAGCGGGGACGGTGGAGTGAGCAGTTCTTC. It yields the protein CASSLERGRWSEQFF. Filled out from reference TRBV7-9 and TRBJ2-1, the complete variable domain reads DTGVSQNPRHKITKRGQNVTFRCDPISEHNRLYWYRQTLGQGPEFLTYFQNEAQLEKSRLLSDRFSAERPKGSFSTLEIQRTEQGDSAMYLCASSLERGRWSEQFFGPGTRLTVL.

The rearrangement joins TRBV5-1 to TRBJ2-1, with 7 nucleotides matching TRBD2. This CDR3 contains 16 residues. The V and J ends lost 0 bases and 5 bases, in that order; junction bases with no gene match: 8. From germline, CDR1 is SGHRS and CDR2 YFSETQ. The CDR3 DNA reads as TGCGCCAGCAGCTTGGCCTTTGGCGGGAGAGACAATGAGCAGTTCTTC. This codes for CASSLAFGGRDNEQFF.

J is TRBJ1-2 and V is TRBV5-4, with 8 positions matching TRBD1. Germline CDR1 and CDR2: SGHNT and YYREEE (reference sequence). The CDR3 has 13 residues. V gave up 4 bases and J gave up 4 bases; unmatched junction bases: 3. CDR3 in amino acids: CASSLTGAYGYTF. CDR3 in DNA: TGTGCCAGCAGCCTGACAGGGGCCTATGGCTACACCTTC. Filled out from reference TRBV5-4 and TRBJ1-2, the complete variable domain reads ETGVTQSPTHLIKTRGQQVTLRCSSQSGHNTVSWYQQALGQGPQFIFQYYREEENGRGNFPPRFSGLQFPNYSSELNVNALELDDSALYLCASSLTGAYGYTFGSGTRLTVV.

The chain links TRBV6-4 to TRBJ2-3, with D hard to call. The germline gives CDR1 MRHNA, CDR2 SNTAGT. The CDR3 is 17 residues long. Trimming took off 3 bases at V and 5 bases at J, with 21 bases between the two ends. CDR3 DNA sequence: TGTGCCAGCAGTGAGCGTTCGATTATACTTGGTCGAGATACGCAGTATTTT. Protein product: CASSERSIILGRDTQYF.

This clone was seen only a few times. The genes are TRBV6-1 and TRBJ2-7; 8 bases match TRBD2. This CDR3 has 13 amino acids. Germline V gives CDR1 MNHNS, CDR2 SASEGT. The J segment lost 3 bases and the V segment lost 5 bases, leaving 3 bases of the junction unmatched. CDR3 region: CASSRTSHYEQYV. For the CDR3, the DNA is TGTGCCAGCAGTCGGACTAGCCACTACGAGCAGTACGTC.

J is TRBJ2-3 and V is TRBV10-2; 11 nucleotides align to TRBD2. The CDR3 covers 17 residues. Trimming removed 5 bases from V and 4 bases from J; junction bases left unmatched: 11. Germline assignment: CDR1 WSHSY and CDR2 SAAADI. The CDR3, as DNA: TGCGCCAGCAGTCAGGGACTAGCGGTTGCAGGCGCAGATACGCAGTATTTT. Translating it yields CASSQGLAVAGADTQYF.

The chain carries TRBV28 and TRBJ2-7; D is undetermined. V lost 6 bases and J lost 2, with 5 bases in between. This CDR3 region has 11 residues. Germline V gene lookup returns CDR1 MDHEN and CDR2 SYDVKM. The CDR3 spells CASRETYEQYF. The DNA for the CDR3 is TGTGCCAGCAGAGAGACCTACGAGCAGTACTTC.

The chain recombines TRBV28 with TRBJ2-1, with D tentatively TRBD1 (6 bases). The CDR3 length is 14 residues. CDR1 is MDHEN, CDR2 SYDVKM, per germline. The V and J ends lost 4 bases and 8 bases respectively, with 15 bases between them. In DNA, the CDR3 is TGTGCCAGCAGTTCGCCGGGACAAGTACATGAGCAGTTCTTC. It is translated as CASSSPGQVHEQFF.

This chain joins TRBV19 and TRBJ1-1; D call uncertain. Per the germline V gene, CDR1 is LNHDA and CDR2 is SQIVND (reference sequence). V was clipped by 5 bases and J by 6 bases, with 13 bases between them. The CDR3 has 13 amino acids. The CDR3 DNA reads as TGTGCCAGTAGTCTCGGCCCCGGGGCTGAAGCTTTCTTT. Its protein product is CASSLGPGAEAFF.

The chain recombines TRBV4-1 with TRBJ1-2; 7 bases map to TRBD1. Trimming took 4 bases from V and 3 from J; bases not matched to a gene: 8. Germline lookup yields CDR1 MGHRA and CDR2 YSYEKL. The CDR3 runs 15 residues. The chain's CDR3 is CASSPSPGTDYGYTF. As DNA, the CDR3 is TGCGCCAGCAGCCCAAGTCCGGGGACAGACTATGGCTACACCTTC.

Concerning this clone itself: Within the sample, other DNA sequences also encode this same CDR3. The V and J genes are TRBV7-6 and TRBJ1-3; D perhaps matches TRBD1 (5 bases). This CDR3 comprises 19 residues. V was shortened by 1 base and J by 0 bases, with 19 bases between the two germline ends. Per germline, CDR1 SGHVS and CDR2 FNYEAQ. CDR3 in DNA: TGTGCCAGCAGCTTAGTTCCACCCCGGGGGACCCGCTCTGGAAACACCATATATTTT. Translation gives CASSLVPPRGTRSGNTIYF.

This clone was counted once. The V and J genes are TRBV28 and TRBJ1-1; D remains ambiguous. The germline gives CDR1 MDHEN, CDR2 SYDVKM. The CDR3 spans 15 residues. V lost 7 bases and J 4 bases, leaving 19 bases between the germline ends. The CDR3 loop reads CASTTSGVWSTEAFF. In DNA form, the CDR3 reads TGTGCCAGCACGACCTCCGGGGTCTGGTCCACTGAAGCTTTCTTT.